A single sample is the source of the 9 T cell receptor beta chains below, sequenced in a study of PD-1 blockade in classical Hodgkin lymphoma. Sequenced by immunoSEQ multiplex PCR; TCRdb stores in-frame clones only, minus some. There are about 9,000 clones in the sample; roughly 84% occur only once, and around 10% lies in the top ten. All trial patients relapsed after autologous stem cell transplantation. Magnetic negative selection of thawed PBMCs was the method by which CD4+ T cells were purified. The specimen comprised CD4+ T cells from blood, sampled at baseline. The source is a human donor with classical Hodgkin lymphoma.

The V and J genes are TRBV6-1 and TRBJ1-1, with 8 positions matching TRBD1. V was clipped by 4 bases and J by 2 bases; unmatched bases: 6. This CDR3 region has 15 residues. In germline, CDR1 is MNHNS, CDR2 SASEGT. CDR3 coding DNA: TGTGCCAGCAGTGGACAGGGGAATATAAACACTGAAGCTTTCTTT. Translation: CASSGQGNINTEAFF.

This rearrangement joins TRBV28 to TRBJ1-6; 9 positions match TRBD1. Germline values: CDR1 MDHEN, CDR2 SYDVKM. J gave up 10 bases and V 7 bases, and 14 bases lay outside the gene matches. CDR3 length equals 16 residues. The CDR3 sequence is CASNPPTGGLGSPLHF. The CDR3 DNA reads TGTGCCAGCAACCCCCCGACAGGGGGACTCGGCTCACCCCTCCACTTT. Variable domain in full (rest from reference TRBV28 and TRBJ1-6): DVKVTQSSRYLVKRTGEKVFLECVQDMDHENMFWYRQDPGLGLRLIYFSYDVKMKEKGDIPEGYSVSREKKERFSLILESASTNQTSMYLCASNPPTGGLGSPLHFGNGTRLTVT.

This clone was observed once. The chain carries TRBV10-2 and TRBJ1-1, with D hard to call. CDR3 length: 13 residues. The germline V and J ends were trimmed by 0 bases and 8 bases, with 10 bases remaining between them. Germline CDR1 reads WSHSY; CDR2 reads SAAADI. CDR3 amino acids: CASSESLELEAFF. CDR3 sequence (DNA): TGCGCCAGCAGTGAGTCCCTAGAGCTAGAAGCTTTCTTT.

V usage is TRBV6-5 and J usage is TRBJ2-7; D might be TRBD2 (6 bases). Trimming shortened V by 4 bases and J by 2 bases, and 15 bases separated the two germline ends. Germline V gives CDR1 MNHEY, CDR2 SVGAGI. This CDR3 has 15 amino acids. The CDR3 sequence is CASSWGWGEPYEQYF. The CDR3 DNA sequence: TGTGCCAGCAGTTGGGGGTGGGGGGAGCCCTACGAGCAGTACTTC.

The rearrangement uses TRBV27 and TRBJ2-7, with 7 bases fitting TRBD2. The CDR3 spans 15 residues. Germline V gene sequence: CDR1 MNHEY, CDR2 SMNVEV (reference sequence). V gave up 8 bases and J gave up 2 bases; unmatched junction bases: 12. Here the CDR3 reads CASARAAGLPYEQYF. The CDR3 DNA sequence: TGTGCCAGCGCAAGAGCAGCGGGGCTACCCTACGAGCAGTACTTC.

This chain uses TRBV5-5 with TRBJ1-4; 7 positions match TRBD1. Trimming removed 4 bases from V and 8 bases from J; junction bases left unmatched: 8. CDR1 and CDR2 (germline): SGHKS, YYEKEE (reference sequence). The CDR3 consists of 14 residues. Here the CDR3 reads CASSPTGLYEKLFF. In nucleotides, the CDR3 is TGTGCCAGCAGCCCGACAGGGCTTTACGAAAAACTGTTTTTT. The variable domain in full, completed from reference TRBV5-5 and TRBJ1-4, reads DAGVTQSPTHLIKTRGQQVTLRCSPISGHKSVSWYQQVLGQGPQFIFQYYEKEERGRGNFPDRFSARQFPNYSSELNVNALLLGDSALYLCASSPTGLYEKLFFGSGTQLSVL.

The rearrangement joins TRBV5-1 to TRBJ2-5; 12 bases are a match to TRBD1. The V and J ends lost 5 bases and 4 bases, in that order; junction bases with no gene match: 12. The germline CDR1 and CDR2 sequences are SGHRS and YFSETQ. The CDR3 contains 17 residues. Written as DNA, the CDR3 is TGCGCCAGCAGACGGGGGACAGGGGGCGGGTCGATAGAGACCCAGTACTTC. Its protein is CASRRGTGGGSIETQYF.

CDR3 amino acids: CASSRAGGGYEQYF. CDR3 coding DNA: TGTGCCAGCAGCCGTGCGGGGGGGGGCTACGAGCAGTACTTC. J is TRBJ2-7 and V is TRBV5-8, with 9 nucleotides matching TRBD2. The V gene end was trimmed by 4 bases and the J gene end by 3 bases; junction bases not matched to a gene: 5. Germline V gene lookup returns CDR1 SGHTS and CDR2 YDEGEE. The CDR3 is 14 residues long.

In its sample, this clone was seen a few times. V is TRBV19 and J is TRBJ2-7, with 10 bases that match TRBD2. With V trimmed by 4 bases and J by 4 bases, 4 bases remained unmatched. The length of the CDR3 is 14 residues. The germline V gene has CDR1 LNHDA and CDR2 SQIVND (reference sequence). Here the CDR3 DNA reads TGTGCCAGTAGTAAAGCGGGAGGGCCTTACGAGCAGTACTTC. It specifies CASSKAGGPYEQYF.